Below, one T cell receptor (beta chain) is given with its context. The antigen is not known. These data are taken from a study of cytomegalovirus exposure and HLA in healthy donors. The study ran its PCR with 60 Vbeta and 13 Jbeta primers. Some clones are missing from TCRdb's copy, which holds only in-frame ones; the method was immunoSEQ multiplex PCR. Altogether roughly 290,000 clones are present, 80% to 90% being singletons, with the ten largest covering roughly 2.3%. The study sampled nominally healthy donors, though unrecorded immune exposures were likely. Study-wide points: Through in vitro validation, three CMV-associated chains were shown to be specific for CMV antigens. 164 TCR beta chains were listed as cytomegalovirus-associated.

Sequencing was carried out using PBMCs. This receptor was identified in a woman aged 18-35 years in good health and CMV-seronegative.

CDR3 coding DNA: TGCAGCGTTACGAGACCGGGACAGGGGACTGGAAACACCATATATTTT. It is translated as CSVTRPGQGTGNTIYF. V and J are TRBV29-1 and TRBJ1-3; 10 bases fit TRBD1. The germline CDR1 and CDR2 sequences are SQVTM and ANQGSEA. V lost 5 bases to trimming and J lost 2 bases; unmatched junction nucleotides: 9. The CDR3 sequence is 16 residues long.